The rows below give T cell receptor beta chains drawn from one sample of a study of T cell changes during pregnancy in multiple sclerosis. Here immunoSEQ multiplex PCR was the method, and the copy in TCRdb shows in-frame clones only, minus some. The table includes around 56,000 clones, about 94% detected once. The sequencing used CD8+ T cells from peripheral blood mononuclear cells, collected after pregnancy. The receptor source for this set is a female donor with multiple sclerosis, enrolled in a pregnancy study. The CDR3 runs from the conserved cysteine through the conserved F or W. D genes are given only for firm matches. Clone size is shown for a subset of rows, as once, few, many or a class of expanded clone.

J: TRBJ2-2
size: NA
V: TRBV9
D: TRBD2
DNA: TGTGCCAGCAGCCACCATTACCGGGAGGTCAACACCGGGGAGCTGTTTTTT
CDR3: CASSHHYREVNTGELFF

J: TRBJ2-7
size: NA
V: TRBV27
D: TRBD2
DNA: TGTGCCAGCAGTTTTACTAGCGAGACCTACGAGCAGTACTTC
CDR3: CASSFTSETYEQYF

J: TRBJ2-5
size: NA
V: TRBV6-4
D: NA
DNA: TGTGCCAGCAGTGCAGGGGGGAAAGAGACCCAGTACTTC
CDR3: CASSAGGKETQYF

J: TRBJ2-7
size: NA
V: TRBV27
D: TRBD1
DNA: TGTGCCAGCAGTTTATATGGACAGGGGCTTGACGAGCAGTACTTC
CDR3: CASSLYGQGLDEQYF

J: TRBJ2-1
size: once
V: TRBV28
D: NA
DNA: TGTGCCAGCAGTTTTCAGGTCTACAATGAGCAGTTCTTC
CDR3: CASSFQVYNEQFF

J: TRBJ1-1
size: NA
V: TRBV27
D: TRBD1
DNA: TGTGCCAGCAGTTTTCTCGGCCCGGGACAGGGGGCAGCTTTCTTT
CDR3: CASSFLGPGQGAAFF

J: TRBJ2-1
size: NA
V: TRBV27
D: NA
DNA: TGTGCCAGCAGTTTATGGCTAGCCTCGAATTCCTACAATGAGCAGTTCTTC
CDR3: CASSLWLASNSYNEQFF

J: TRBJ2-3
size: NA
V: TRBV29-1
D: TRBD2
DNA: TGCAGCGCCATCATAGCGGGCTTCAGCACAGATACGCAGTATTTT
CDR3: CSAIIAGFSTDTQYF

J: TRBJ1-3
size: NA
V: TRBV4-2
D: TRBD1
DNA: TGTGCCAGCAGCCAAGATGGGGTGGACAGGGAGGCTGGAAACACCATATATTTT
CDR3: CASSQDGVDREAGNTIYF

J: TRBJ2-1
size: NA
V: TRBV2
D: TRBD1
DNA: TGTGCCTATCATGAACGGCGGGGACAGGGGGATAATGAGCAGTTCTTC
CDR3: CAYHERRGQGDNEQFF

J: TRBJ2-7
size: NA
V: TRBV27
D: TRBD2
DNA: TGTGCCAGCAGTCCGGGACTAGCGGGAGTCTACGAGCAGTACTTC
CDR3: CASSPGLAGVYEQYF

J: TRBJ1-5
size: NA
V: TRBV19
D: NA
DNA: TGTGCCAGTAGTATCCCTCTTTTCAATCAGCCCCAGCATTTT
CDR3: CASSIPLFNQPQHF

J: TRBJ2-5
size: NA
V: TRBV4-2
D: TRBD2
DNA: TGTGCCAGCAGCGAAGAGGTTACTAGCGGGGGGCAAGAGACCCAGTACTTC
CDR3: CASSEEVTSGGQETQYF

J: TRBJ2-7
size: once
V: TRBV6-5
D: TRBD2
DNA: TGTGCCAGCAGTTACGGAGCGGGAGGTTACGAGCAGTACTTC
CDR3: CASSYGAGGYEQYF

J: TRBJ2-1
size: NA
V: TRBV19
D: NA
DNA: TGTGCCAGTAGCATGGGAGTCGCCAATGAGCAGTTCTTC
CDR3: CASSMGVANEQFF

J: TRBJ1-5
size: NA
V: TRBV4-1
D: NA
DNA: TGCGCCAGCAGCCGGTCGGCGGGGGCGGGTCAGCCCCAGCATTTT
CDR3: CASSRSAGAGQPQHF

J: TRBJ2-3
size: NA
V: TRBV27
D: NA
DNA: TGTGCCAGCAGTTCGCACAGGGCCACAGATACGCAGTATTTT
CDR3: CASSSHRATDTQYF

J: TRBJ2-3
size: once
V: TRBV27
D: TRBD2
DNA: TGTGCCAGCAGTTTACTCCAAGACGGCAAAGCGGGGCAGGAGGCGGATACGCAGTATTTT
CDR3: CASSLLQDGKAGQEADTQYF

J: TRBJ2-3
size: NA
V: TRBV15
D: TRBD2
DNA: TGTGCCACCAGCAGCGATGGACTAGCGGGGACCACAGATACGCAGTATTTT
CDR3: CATSSDGLAGTTDTQYF

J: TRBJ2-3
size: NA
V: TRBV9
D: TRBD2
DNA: TGTGCCAGCAGCGTAGTAGCGGGAGCAGTGGCAGATACGCAGTATTTT
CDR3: CASSVVAGAVADTQYF

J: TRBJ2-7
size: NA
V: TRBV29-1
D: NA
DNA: TGCAGCGTTGAACTAGAAGGGGGAATCTACGAGCAGTACTTC
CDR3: CSVELEGGIYEQYF

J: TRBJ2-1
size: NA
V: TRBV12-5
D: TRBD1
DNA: TGTGCTAGTGGTTTGGGAGGACAGGGCGGGAATGAGCAGTTCTTC
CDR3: CASGLGGQGGNEQFF

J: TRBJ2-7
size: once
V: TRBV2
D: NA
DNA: TGTGCCAGCAGTGAGGGTTATACAGCCTACGAGCAGTACTTC
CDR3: CASSEGYTAYEQYF

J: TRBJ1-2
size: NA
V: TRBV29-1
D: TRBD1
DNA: TGCAGCGCATGGACAGGGGATGGCTACACCTTC
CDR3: CSAWTGDGYTF

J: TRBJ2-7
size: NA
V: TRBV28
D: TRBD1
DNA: TGTGCCAGCAGTCTGGACAGGGCTGACGAGCAGTACTTC
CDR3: CASSLDRADEQYF

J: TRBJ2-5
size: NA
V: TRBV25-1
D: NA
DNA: TGTGCCAGCGGGGTGACAGAAGAGACCCAGTACTTC
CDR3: CASGVTEETQYF

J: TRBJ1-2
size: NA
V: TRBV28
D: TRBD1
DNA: TGTGCCAGCAGTTATCCGGGACAGGATCTTCCTAACTATGGCTACACCTTC
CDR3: CASSYPGQDLPNYGYTF

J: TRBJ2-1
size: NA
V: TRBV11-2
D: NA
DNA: TGTGCCAGCAGCTCCCGCTCCTACAATGAGCAGTTCTTC
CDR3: CASSSRSYNEQFF

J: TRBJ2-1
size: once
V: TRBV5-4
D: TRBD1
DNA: TGTGCCAGCAGCTTTTGGGACAGGGGTATGGATGAGCAGTTCTTC
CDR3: CASSFWDRGMDEQFF

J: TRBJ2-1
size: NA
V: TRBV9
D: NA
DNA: TGTGCCAGCAGCGACCCACTGGGAGAGGCCCCGTTAACCTACAATGAGCAGTTCTTC
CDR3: CASSDPLGEAPLTYNEQFF

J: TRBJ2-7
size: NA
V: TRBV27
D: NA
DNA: TGTGCCAGCAGCCCAGGGGTCGTATACGAGCAGTACTTC
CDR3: CASSPGVVYEQYF

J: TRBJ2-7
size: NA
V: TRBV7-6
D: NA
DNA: TGTGCCAGCAGCTTAGGTGACAGCTACGAGCAGTACTTC
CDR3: CASSLGDSYEQYF

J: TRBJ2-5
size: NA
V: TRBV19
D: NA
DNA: TGTGCCAGTAGTATGGGCAGCCTACAAGAGACCCAGTACTTC
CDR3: CASSMGSLQETQYF

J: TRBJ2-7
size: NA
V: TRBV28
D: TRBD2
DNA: TGTGCCAGCACCCTAGGGGCTAGCGGGAGGTACTACGAGCAGTACTTC
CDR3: CASTLGASGRYYEQYF

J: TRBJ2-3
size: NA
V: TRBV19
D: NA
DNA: TGTGCCAGTAGTATGTCCAGGGTGGGTGGTCCCACAGATACGCAGTATTTT
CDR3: CASSMSRVGGPTDTQYF

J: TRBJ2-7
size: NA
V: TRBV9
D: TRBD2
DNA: TGTGCCAGCAGCGTAACCGGGACTAGCGCAGACGAGCAGTACTTC
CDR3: CASSVTGTSADEQYF

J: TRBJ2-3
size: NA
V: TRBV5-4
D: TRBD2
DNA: TGTGCCAGCAGCTCGGGACTAGCGGGAGCTGGCGGAGATACGCAGTATTTT
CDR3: CASSSGLAGAGGDTQYF

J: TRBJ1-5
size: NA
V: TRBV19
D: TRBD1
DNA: TGTGCCAGTACCCCAGGGACAGGGAGGAATCAGCCCCAGCATTTT
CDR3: CASTPGTGRNQPQHF

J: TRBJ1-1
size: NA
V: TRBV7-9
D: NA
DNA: TGTGCCAGCAGCTTAGCGACAGGCCTTCACACTGAAGCTTTCTTT
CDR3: CASSLATGLHTEAFF

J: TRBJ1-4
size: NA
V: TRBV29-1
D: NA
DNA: TGCAGCGTTGAAGAGGGGCGAAAACTGTTTTTT
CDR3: CSVEEGRKLFF

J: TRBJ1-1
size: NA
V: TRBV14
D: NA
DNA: TGTGCCAGCAGCCAAGTTCCGGGGAAAGCTTTCTTT
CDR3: CASSQVPGKAFF

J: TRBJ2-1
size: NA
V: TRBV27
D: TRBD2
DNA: TGTGCCAGCACCCAAGGGACTAGTTTCAATGAGCAGTTCTTC
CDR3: CASTQGTSFNEQFF

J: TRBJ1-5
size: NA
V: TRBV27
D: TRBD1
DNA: TGTGCCAGCCGACAGGGGTTTAGCAATCAGCCCCAGCATTTT
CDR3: CASRQGFSNQPQHF

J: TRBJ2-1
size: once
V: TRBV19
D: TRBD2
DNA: TGTGCCACTAGACTAGCGTTCTACAATGAGCAGTTCTTC
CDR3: CATRLAFYNEQFF

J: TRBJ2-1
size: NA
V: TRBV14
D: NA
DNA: TGTGCCAGCAGCGCTTTAGCGCCGAATGAGCAGTTCTTC
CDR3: CASSALAPNEQFF

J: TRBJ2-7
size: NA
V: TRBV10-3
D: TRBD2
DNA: TGTGCCATCAGTGATACCGGGACTAGTCGCGAGCAGTACTTC
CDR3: CAISDTGTSREQYF

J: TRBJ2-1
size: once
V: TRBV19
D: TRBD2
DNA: TGTGCCAGTAGTATATCAAGCGTATGGCGGGAGGGCTGGGATGAGCAGTTCTTC
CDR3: CASSISSVWREGWDEQFF

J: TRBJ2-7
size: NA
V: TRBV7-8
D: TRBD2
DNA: TGTGCCAGCAGCTTAGTATCCGGGACTAGGGAACTCGAGCAGTACTTC
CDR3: CASSLVSGTRELEQYF